This TCR beta chain was sequenced during a study of blood T cell repertoires in COVID-19. Study context: The United States, Italy and Spain supplied acute and convalescent COVID-19 samples.

As originally analysed: Estimation of nucleated cell counts was performed using reference gene primer amplification. Libraries were prepared by immunoSEQ multiplex PCR; TCRdb keeps only in-frame clonotypes and omits some of them. Clonal size and the V and J genes are those of that table, whereas D and trimming came from the DNA. Here the sample spans under 250,000 clones, about 80% being singletons. Cohort placement rested on clinical history that participants reported themselves. Sample: PBMCs or T cells enriched from blood (not recorded which). The TCR sequence derives from a woman aged 40-49 years with acute COVID-19.

The CDR3 sequence is CASSPHRDSLFAGGELFF. CDR3 nucleotides: TGTGCCAGCAGCCCCCATAGGGACAGCCTTTTTGCGGGCGGGGAGCTGTTTTTT. This sequence joins TRBV7-2 and TRBJ2-2, with 7 bases identical to TRBD1. This CDR3 has 18 residues. CDR1 and CDR2 (germline): SGHTA, FQGNSA. J lost 7 bases, V lost 5 bases, and 19 bases had no gene match.